Below, 23 T cell receptor beta chains from the same sample are listed, as sequenced in a study of T cell clones after liver transplantation. Sequenced by immunoSEQ multiplex PCR; TCRdb stores in-frame clones only, minus some. In the table there are tens of thousands of clones, roughly 85% of which are singletons. Material: CD4+ T cells from blood, obtained at the 22-month timepoint. The receptor source for this set is a human patient who received a liver transplant. Some T cells may be the graft donor's.

This chain's CDR3 is CASRLDREVQPQHF. DNA for the CDR3: TGTGCCAGCAGACTGGACAGGGAGGTACAGCCCCAGCATTTT. This chain connects TRBV6-6 to TRBJ1-5; 8 positions match TRBD1. Trimming removed 6 bases from V and 7 bases from J; junction bases left unmatched: 8. The CDR3 has 14 residues. Germline-derived CDR1 and CDR2 are MNHNY and SVGAGI (reference sequence).

This rearrangement joins TRBV19 to TRBJ1-3; unclear D gene. Deletions cut 5 bases from V and 4 bases from J, with 9 bases between. CDR3 length: 13 amino acids. Germline V gene sequence: CDR1 LNHDA, CDR2 SQIVND (reference sequence). The CDR3 coding sequence is TGTGCCAGTAGTTTCGTCCACGGAAACACCATATATTTT. It is translated as CASSFVHGNTIYF. The whole variable domain, remainder taken from reference TRBV19 and TRBJ1-3, is DGGITQSPKYLFRKEGQNVTLSCEQNLNHDAMYWYRQDPGQGLRLIYYSQIVNDFQKGDIAEGYSVSREKKESFPLTVTSAQKNPTAFYLCASSFVHGNTIYFGEGSWLTVV.

The V and J genes are TRBV6-1 and TRBJ2-3; the match to TRBD2 covers 7 bases. Germline CDR1 MNHNS, CDR2 SASEGT. With 0 bases clipped from V and 2 bases from J, the junction kept 8 bases outside the gene matches. This CDR3 has 17 amino acids. CDR3 amino acids: CASSEAVAGVTTDTQYF. The CDR3 DNA is TGTGCCAGCAGTGAAGCTGTTGCGGGGGTGACCACAGATACGCAGTATTTT.

The rearrangement uses TRBV5-1 and TRBJ1-3; 7 bases line up with TRBD1. Germline-derived CDR1 and CDR2 are SGHRS and YFSETQ. This CDR3 is built from 15 residues. V dropped 2 bases and J dropped 1; count of bases not matched to a gene: 3. CDR3 amino acids: CASSLLQGSGNTIYF. The CDR3 region has the DNA TGCGCCAGCAGCTTATTACAGGGGTCTGGAAACACCATATATTTT.

This clone has only one observation. The gene calls are TRBV7-2 and TRBJ2-3; D not resolved. CDR1 is SGHTA and CDR2 is FQGNSA in the germline V gene. This CDR3 comprises 12 residues. V shed 5 bases and J shed 2 bases, with 5 bases lying between them. The CDR3, as DNA: TGTGCCAGCAGCATCCCCACAGATACGCAGTATTTT. Its protein is CASSIPTDTQYF.

The CDR3 nucleotides are TGCGCCAGCAGCCAAGGTGTCGGGGACCGAGGTGAAGCTTTCTTT. Encoded protein: CASSQGVGDRGEAFF. This sequence joins TRBV4-1 and TRBJ1-1, with D tentatively TRBD1 (5 bases). The CDR3 loop spans 15 amino acids. Germline V gene lookup returns CDR1 MGHRA and CDR2 YSYEKL. Trimming left V 1 base short and J 7 bases short, with 16 bases between.

V usage is TRBV5-4 and J usage is TRBJ1-2; D possibly corresponds to TRBD1 (5 bases). Germline CDR1 is SGHNT and CDR2 is YYREEE (reference sequence). The V gene lost 3 bases and the J gene lost 7 bases, with 13 bases spanning the gap. CDR3 size: 13 residues. This CDR3 reads CASSSGGGRGYTF. The CDR3 DNA sequence: TGTGCCAGCAGCTCCGGGGGGGGACGTGGCTACACCTTC.

The rearrangement links TRBV5-1 to TRBJ2-3, with 8 nucleotides matching TRBD1. After removal of 6 bases from V and 6 bases from J, the junction contained 9 bases not matched to a gene. The germline gives CDR1 SGHRS, CDR2 YFSETQ. The CDR3 contains 14 residues. In DNA form, the CDR3 reads TGCGCCAGCACGCTGGACAGGGCTGCGGATACGCAGTATTTT. Translating it yields CASTLDRAADTQYF.

This clone was detected only a few times. The CDR3 sequence: CASSPPGTRGETQYF. Written as DNA, the CDR3 is TGTGCCAGCAGTCCCCCCGGGACTAGGGGGGAGACCCAGTACTTC. The J gene is TRBJ2-5, the V gene TRBV2; 8 bases map to TRBD2. CDR1 and CDR2 from the germline V gene are SNHLY and FYNNEI. This CDR3 region has 15 residues. With 5 bases clipped from V and 5 bases from J, the junction kept 10 bases outside the gene matches.

The chain is built from TRBV11-2 and TRBJ2-7; TRBD1 matches 10 bases. Per the germline V gene, CDR1 is SGHAT and CDR2 is FQNNGV. The CDR3 is 14 residues long. V dropped 3 bases and J dropped 7; count of bases not matched to a gene: 6. CDR3 sequence reads: CASSFDRGLREQYF. The DNA of the CDR3 is TGTGCCAGCAGCTTTGACAGGGGGCTAAGGGAGCAGTACTTC.

The chain is built from TRBV7-3 and TRBJ2-1; TRBD2 aligns across 10 bases. Germline lookup yields CDR1 SGHTA and CDR2 FQGTGA. V was pared by 5 bases and J by 5 bases, with 3 bases of the junction left unmatched. CDR3 length equals 14 residues. The CDR3 region is CASSPGTSDNEQFF. The CDR3 nucleotides are TGTGCCAGCAGCCCTGGGACTAGCGACAATGAGCAGTTCTTC.

This clone was counted a single time. V usage is TRBV5-4 and J usage is TRBJ2-3, with TRBD2 matching 13 bases. CDR3 length equals 16 residues. Trimming cost V 6 bases and J 6 bases; bases outside gene matches: 10. Germline lookup yields CDR1 SGHNT and CDR2 YYREEE (reference sequence). CDR3 sequence (DNA): TGTGCCAGCACCCCCCGGACTAGCGGGAGAGTGGATACGCAGTATTTT. Translated, it gives CASTPRTSGRVDTQYF.

The gene calls are TRBV7-2 and TRBJ2-7; either TRBD1 or TRBD2 may fit D (6 bases each). V was clipped by 2 bases and J by 4 bases, with 18 bases between them. CDR1 SGHTA and CDR2 FQGNSA come from the germline V gene. This CDR3 contains 16 residues. CDR3 coding DNA: TGTGCCAGCAGCTTAAAAGGAGGGGGTGGGTTATACGAGCAGTACTTC. Protein: CASSLKGGGGLYEQYF.

This clone has a single count. The rearrangement joins TRBV5-5 to TRBJ2-1; D is possibly TRBD1 (6 bases). Trimming pared 6 bases from V and 0 bases from J, leaving 13 bases between. Per germline, CDR1 SGHKS and CDR2 YYEKEE (reference sequence). There are 15 residues in the CDR3. The CDR3 spells CASTSRGSSYNEQFF. The CDR3 coding sequence is TGTGCCAGCACTTCGAGGGGGAGCTCCTACAATGAGCAGTTCTTC.

This sequence joins TRBV2 and TRBJ1-4, with a weak D call TRBD1 (6 bases). The V end lost 6 bases, the J end lost 5 bases, and 16 bases lay between the germline ends. CDR1 and CDR2 from the germline V gene are SNHLY and FYNNEI. The CDR3 has 15 amino acids. DNA of the CDR3: TGTGCCAGCAGAGACTGGACAGATGGGAATGAAAAACTGTTTTTT. Translating it yields CASRDWTDGNEKLFF.

This chain links TRBV5-5 with TRBJ1-5, with a possible D match to TRBD1 (6 bases). The germline gives CDR1 SGHKS, CDR2 YYEKEE (reference sequence). The CDR3 consists of 13 residues. With 4 bases removed from V and 4 bases from J, the gap between germline ends came to 9 bases. Written as DNA, the CDR3 is TGTGCCAGCAGCAGGACAGATAATCAGCCCCAGCATTTT. Its translation is CASSRTDNQPQHF.

V gene TRBV7-2 combines with J gene TRBJ2-7; 10 nucleotides match TRBD2. The CDR3 has 16 residues. The V gene end was trimmed by 1 base and the J gene end by 6 bases; junction bases not matched to a gene: 9. Germline V CDR1 and CDR2: SGHTA, FQGNSA. The CDR3 protein is CASSLGSTAGGLEQYF. The CDR3 bases are TGTGCCAGCAGCTTAGGCTCTACAGCGGGGGGGCTCGAGCAGTACTTC.

This clone was detected once. The V call is TRBV7-3, the J call TRBJ1-3; D remains ambiguous. Trimming left V 9 bases short and J 3 bases short, with 9 bases between. This CDR3 is 12 amino acids long. Germline V lookup: CDR1 SGHTA, CDR2 FQGTGA. CDR3 sequence reads: CASSLNGNTIYF. The CDR3 nucleotides are TGTGCCAGTTCGCTAAATGGAAACACCATATATTTT.

The chain couples TRBV7-2 to TRBJ2-1, with D tentatively TRBD2 (5 bases). The CDR3 has 16 residues. Germline V CDR1 and CDR2: SGHTA, FQGNSA. V was trimmed by 1 base and J by 0 bases, leaving 10 bases between them. This CDR3 is CASSLVLGSSYNEQFF. The CDR3 bases are TGTGCCAGCAGCTTAGTTCTAGGGAGCTCCTACAATGAGCAGTTCTTC. Using reference TRBV7-2 and TRBJ2-1 for the parts outside the CDR3, the full variable domain is GAGVSQSPSNKVTEKGKDVELRCDPISGHTALYWYRQSLGQGLEFLIYFQGNSAPDKSGLPSDRFSAERTGGSVSTLTIQRTQQEDSAVYLCASSLVLGSSYNEQFFGPGTRLTVL.

This clone has a single count. V and J are TRBV4-1 and TRBJ2-1; possibly TRBD1 or TRBD2 for D (5 bases each). Germline-derived CDR1 and CDR2 are MGHRA and YSYEKL. This CDR3 comprises 14 residues. The ends were cut back, 4 bases at V and 2 bases at J, with 9 bases in the middle. The chain's CDR3 is CASSRDPTYNEQFF. DNA for the CDR3: TGCGCCAGCAGCCGGGACCCAACCTACAATGAGCAGTTCTTC.

This clone has more than one count but fewer than ten. The chain couples TRBV10-1 to TRBJ2-7, with D perhaps being TRBD1 or TRBD2 (6 bases each). Deletions cut 8 bases from V and 5 bases from J, with 16 bases between. Germline loops: CDR1 WNHNN, CDR2 SYGVQD (reference sequence). The CDR3 has 13 amino acids. CDR3 protein: CASAAGEVHEQYF. CDR3 sequence (DNA): TGCGCCAGCGCGGCAGGGGAGGTACACGAGCAGTACTTC.

The chain carries TRBV4-2 and TRBJ2-1; D not certain. CDR1 and CDR2 from the germline V gene are LGHNA and YNFKEQ. Trimming shortened V by 6 bases and J by 6 bases, and 15 bases separated the two germline ends. The CDR3 length is 14 residues. The CDR3 DNA reads as TGTGCCAGCAGTCCCTGGTCTGGGATCAATGAGCAGTTCTTC. Protein product: CASSPWSGINEQFF.

The V call is TRBV27, the J call TRBJ1-1; 9 bases map to TRBD1. The CDR3 length is 15 residues. Germline assignment: CDR1 MNHEY and CDR2 SMNVEV (reference sequence). Unmatched junction bases numbered 5, after V lost 6 bases and J lost 0 bases. CDR3 loop: CASSRTGVMNTEAFF. CDR3 DNA: TGTGCCAGCAGCCGGACAGGGGTCATGAACACTGAAGCTTTCTTT.